The rows below give T cell receptor beta chains drawn from one sample of a study of radiotherapy plus CTLA-4 blockade in lung cancer. The assay was immunoSEQ multiplex PCR, and TCRdb's table has in-frame clones only and misses some. This sample has more than 25,000 clones; 65% to 80% occur once, and the top ten carry approximately 8.3%. The sequencing used peripheral blood, collected from a patient treated with radiotherapy plus ipilimumab. Receptors were obtained from a human donor with non-small cell lung cancer who had stable disease on radiotherapy plus ipilimumab. CDR3s include the opening cysteine and the closing phenylalanine or tryptophan. Fields, in order: D gene, V gene, J gene, clone size, CDR3 DNA, CDR3 protein. A D gene is named only where the DNA matches it firmly. Clone size is stated in some rows and not others, as once, few, many or a class when expanded.

D: TRBD1; V: TRBV7-6; J: TRBJ1-2; size: .; DNA: TGTGCCAGCAGCTTCCACAGGGGGCTTCGATATGGCTACACCTTC; CDR3: CASSFHRGLRYGYTF
D: TRBD1; V: TRBV27; J: TRBJ2-7; size: .; DNA: TGTGCCAGCAGTTTATCCGGGACAGGGTACGAGCAGTACTTC; CDR3: CASSLSGTGYEQYF
D: TRBD1; V: TRBV5-1; J: TRBJ1-1; size: .; DNA: TGCGCCAGCAGAGAACCAGGGGGTGAAGCTTTCTTT; CDR3: CASREPGGEAFF
D: .; V: TRBV7-9; J: TRBJ1-1; size: .; DNA: TGTGCCAGCAGCCCTCTCTCAATCGAAGCCTTCAACACTGAAGCTTTCTTT; CDR3: CASSPLSIEAFNTEAFF
D: TRBD2; V: TRBV9; J: TRBJ2-3; size: .; DNA: TGTGCCAGCAGCGTGAGCTCTAGCGGGGGGCATAGCACAGATACGCAGTATTTT; CDR3: CASSVSSSGGHSTDTQYF
D: .; V: TRBV5-6; J: TRBJ1-2; size: few; DNA: TGTGCCAGCAGGTTATCCGTTGTGGATGGCTACACCTTC; CDR3: CASRLSVVDGYTF
D: TRBD2; V: TRBV19; J: TRBJ2-5; size: .; DNA: TGTGCCAGTAGGCCAGCTAGCGGGGGGGCGAGGGAGACCCAGTACTTC; CDR3: CASRPASGGARETQYF
D: TRBD1; V: TRBV6-1; J: TRBJ2-1; size: .; DNA: TGTGCCAGCAGCGCCGCGGGACAGGGATTGGATGAGCAGTTCTTC; CDR3: CASSAAGQGLDEQFF
D: .; V: TRBV9; J: TRBJ1-1; size: .; DNA: TGTGCCAGCAGCGTAACTGGCCAGGCTGAAGCTTTCTTT; CDR3: CASSVTGQAEAFF
D: TRBD1; V: TRBV7-7; J: TRBJ2-5; size: .; DNA: TGTGCCAGCAGCGTGGACAGGAACCAAGAGACCCAGTACTTC; CDR3: CASSVDRNQETQYF
D: TRBD1; V: TRBV5-1; J: TRBJ2-1; size: .; DNA: TGCGCCAGCAGTTCCGGGACAGGGGTCTACAATGAGCAGTTCTTC; CDR3: CASSSGTGVYNEQFF
D: TRBD1; V: TRBV10-3; J: TRBJ2-6; size: few; DNA: TGTGCCATCAGTGAGACAGGGGACGGGGCCAACGTCCTGACTTTC; CDR3: CAISETGDGANVLTF
D: .; V: TRBV9; J: TRBJ1-3; size: .; DNA: TGTGCCAGCAGCGTGGTGGGGAGGGCATCCGGAAACACCATATATTTT; CDR3: CASSVVGRASGNTIYF
D: TRBD2; V: TRBV5-5; J: TRBJ2-5; size: .; DNA: TGTGCCAGCAGCGGCGGGGGGCCTCAAGAGACCCAGTACTTC; CDR3: CASSGGGPQETQYF
D: TRBD1; V: TRBV7-9; J: TRBJ2-3; size: .; DNA: TGTGCCAGCAGCTTCGGACAGGGGCCCTCCCCAGATACGCAGTATTTT; CDR3: CASSFGQGPSPDTQYF
D: .; V: TRBV5-4; J: TRBJ1-2; size: .; DNA: TGTGCCAGCAGCCCGGGGCGAGACGCCGGGTATGGCTACACCTTC; CDR3: CASSPGRDAGYGYTF
D: .; V: TRBV29-1; J: TRBJ1-2; size: .; DNA: TGCAGCGTTGAAGATCAACGGGGGTCCCGTGGCTACACCTTC; CDR3: CSVEDQRGSRGYTF